This passage covers 29 T cell receptor beta chains from one sample sequenced in a study of T cells expressing NK-cell markers. Reanalyzing the 5' RACE reads, TCRdb keeps one entry per CDR3 protein, without DNA. The sample has just under 150,000 distinct CDR3 sequences; the top ten hold 9% to 15%. The sequenced sample was blood T cells: a sorted CD56 or NKG2C T cell subset, CD4+ or CD8+ T cells, or bulk PBMC T cells (not recorded which). These receptors came from a man aged 18 to 29 in good health.

This CDR3 reads CATSRIAGKNEQFF. The chain is built from TRBV24-1 and TRBJ2-1; TCRdb reports TRBD2, a call that lacks DNA to check it against. CDR1 and CDR2 from the germline V gene are KGHDR and SFDVKD. The CDR3 totals 14 residues.

This chain connects TRBV7-9 to TRBJ2-2; TCRdb's assignment of TRBD2 cannot be checked, as there is no DNA. Germline values: CDR1 SEHNR, CDR2 FQNEAQ (reference sequence). The CDR3 covers 15 residues. The CDR3 here is CASSFREVNTGELFF. Full variable domain (rest looked up from reference TRBV7-9 and TRBJ2-2): DTGVSQNPRHKITKRGQNVTFRCDPISEHNRLYWYRQTLGQGPEFLTYFQNEAQLEKSRLLSDRFSAERPKGSFSTLEIQRTEQGDSAMYLCASSFREVNTGELFFGEGSRLTVL.

J is TRBJ1-5 and V is TRBV27; TCRdb outputs TRBD1, but without DNA this stays unchecked. Germline-derived CDR1 and CDR2 are MNHEY and SMNVEV (reference sequence). The CDR3 is 15 amino acids. CDR3 region: CASNSGTDSNQPQHF.

This chain links TRBV5-1 with TRBJ2-6; the D gene TCRdb calls, TRBD1, cannot be checked with no DNA. The CDR3 is made up of 18 amino acids. Germline assignment: CDR1 SGHRS and CDR2 YFSETQ. The CDR3 loop is CASSPFGGIDSGANVLTF. Full variable domain (missing parts from reference TRBV5-1 and TRBJ2-6): KAGVTQTPRYLIKTRGQQVTLSCSPISGHRSVSWYQQTPGQGLQFLFEYFSETQRNKGNFPGRFSGRQFSNSRSEMNVSTLELGDSALYLCASSPFGGIDSGANVLTFGAGSRLTVL.

The rearrangement joins TRBV4-2 to TRBJ2-3; TCRdb's D gene call, TRBD1, goes unchecked for lack of DNA. Germline values: CDR1 LGHNA, CDR2 YNFKEQ. This CDR3 region has 16 residues. CDR3 region: CASSHTGTSSTDTQYF.

The rearrangement links TRBV10-3 to TRBJ2-5; TCRdb picks TRBD1, but there is no DNA to check that call. The CDR3 sequence is 12 residues long. CDR1 and CDR2 from the germline V gene are ENHRY and SYGVKD. CDR3 amino acids: CAISEGGETQYF.

The chain joins TRBV7-8 to TRBJ2-3; the D call from TCRdb, TRBD2, cannot be confirmed without DNA. Germline V gives CDR1 SGHVS, CDR2 FQNEAQ. The CDR3 extends over 16 amino acids. This chain's CDR3 is CASSLNGRGEEDTQYF.

The chain joins TRBV27 to TRBJ2-3. From germline, CDR1 is MNHEY and CDR2 SMNVEV (reference sequence). The CDR3 covers 11 residues. The CDR3 reads CASMGTDTQYF.

Here the CDR3 reads CASTPTAGALTGELFF. V gene TRBV6-5 combines with J gene TRBJ2-2; lacking DNA, the TRBD2 call made by TCRdb goes unchecked. CDR3 length equals 16 residues. The V gene's germline CDR1 is MNHEY and CDR2 SVGAGI.

The chain has TRBV5-5 and TRBJ2-1; without DNA, the TCRdb call of TRBD1 cannot be checked. In germline, CDR1 is SGHKS, CDR2 YYEKEE (reference sequence). This CDR3 is built from 14 residues. The CDR3 spells CASSIGDREDGQFF.

The rearrangement links TRBV27 to TRBJ2-7; without DNA, the TCRdb call of TRBD1 cannot be checked. CDR3 length: 13 amino acids. The germline V gene has CDR1 MNHEY and CDR2 SMNVEV (reference sequence). The CDR3 protein is CASSYTGGYEQYF.

The chain recombines TRBV29-1 with TRBJ1-1. Germline V lookup: CDR1 SQVTM, CDR2 ANQGSEA. CDR3 size: 13 residues. The CDR3 spells CSVESFGTAEAFF.

The chain uses TRBV20-1 and TRBJ1-6; TCRdb lists TRBD1, though no DNA is available to test this call. This CDR3 spans 11 amino acids. Germline CDR1 reads DFQATT; CDR2 reads SNEGSKA (reference sequence). CDR3 sequence: CSAGQGSPLHF.

This CDR3 is CSVEESRTRNNEQFF. This chain links TRBV29-1 with TRBJ2-1; without DNA, the TCRdb call of TRBD1 cannot be checked. The CDR3 is 15 amino acids. Germline CDR1 SQVTM, CDR2 ANQGSEA.

The gene calls are TRBV19 and TRBJ2-1; TCRdb's D call, TRBD2, is unchecked because there is no DNA. Per the germline V gene, CDR1 is LNHDA and CDR2 is SQIVND (reference sequence). The CDR3 extends over 14 amino acids. CDR3 protein: CASSPGLAANEQFF.

V usage is TRBV29-1 and J usage is TRBJ2-7; absent DNA, TCRdb's TRBD1 call cannot be checked. The CDR3 runs to 11 residues. Germline-derived CDR1 and CDR2 are SQVTM and ANQGSEA. CDR3: CSGTDSYEQYF.

The chain recombines TRBV7-9 with TRBJ2-1. CDR3 length: 12 residues. Germline V gene data show CDR1 as SEHNR and CDR2 as FQNEAQ (reference sequence). CDR3 region: CASSLASSEGFF.

The chain couples TRBV27 to TRBJ2-5; checking the TCRdb D call of TRBD1 is not possible without DNA. This CDR3 is 17 amino acids long. The germline V gene encodes CDR1 MNHEY and CDR2 SMNVEV (reference sequence). The CDR3 protein is CASSLSGQDLFQETQYF.

V and J are TRBV5-6 and TRBJ1-2; TCRdb returns TRBD1, unconfirmable since there is no DNA. This CDR3 spans 13 amino acids. Germline V gene sequence: CDR1 SGHDT, CDR2 YYEEEE. CDR3 protein: CASSLDQGYGYTF.

This sequence joins TRBV27 and TRBJ2-1; the TRBD2 assignment by TCRdb is unverifiable without DNA. Germline assignment: CDR1 MNHEY and CDR2 SMNVEV (reference sequence). The CDR3 extends over 15 amino acids. The CDR3: CASSISGGGYNEQFF.

V gene TRBV5-1 combines with J gene TRBJ2-1; TCRdb reports TRBD2, a call that lacks DNA to check it against. The CDR3 has 15 residues. The germline CDR1 and CDR2 sequences are SGHRS and YFSETQ. This CDR3 is CASSYDSPPGPEQFF. The variable domain in full, completed from reference TRBV5-1 and TRBJ2-1, reads KAGVTQTPRYLIKTRGQQVTLSCSPISGHRSVSWYQQTPGQGLQFLFEYFSETQRNKGNFPGRFSGRQFSNSRSEMNVSTLELGDSALYLCASSYDSPPGPEQFFGPGTRLTVL.

V gene TRBV5-4 combines with J gene TRBJ2-5. CDR3 length: 11 residues. Germline-derived CDR1 and CDR2 are SGHNT and YYREEE (reference sequence). The chain's CDR3 is CASRFEETQYF.

V is TRBV11-2 and J is TRBJ2-1; TCRdb selects TRBD1, and the lack of DNA leaves this call unchecked. The V gene's germline CDR1 is SGHAT and CDR2 FQNNGV. The CDR3 has 16 residues. Here the CDR3 reads CASSLVTGGRGDEQFF.

The V call is TRBV7-6, the J call TRBJ2-7. The CDR3 totals 13 residues. The V gene's germline CDR1 is SGHVS and CDR2 FNYEAQ. The CDR3 is CASSPLKWGEQYF.

J is TRBJ2-3 and V is TRBV15; TCRdb proposes TRBD1, but this gene call is untestable without DNA. Per germline, CDR1 LNHNV and CDR2 YYDKDF (reference sequence). CDR3 length: 17 amino acids. The CDR3 loop reads CATSRSPGQGITDTQYF.

This chain links TRBV7-3 with TRBJ2-5. The CDR3 is 14 amino acids. Germline loops: CDR1 SGHTA, CDR2 FQGTGA. CDR3 in amino acids: CASSLTGSQETQYF.

The chain joins TRBV20-1 to TRBJ2-4; TCRdb designates TRBD1, a call that cannot be tested without DNA. The germline gives CDR1 DFQATT, CDR2 SNEGSKA (reference sequence). The CDR3 covers 15 residues. CDR3 residues: CSARELAVAGNIQYF.

This chain connects TRBV7-7 to TRBJ2-5; the TRBD1 assignment by TCRdb is unverifiable without DNA. Germline V lookup: CDR1 SSHAT, CDR2 FNYEAQ (reference sequence). CDR3 length: 15 residues. CDR3: CASSLFGQGEETQYF.

The rearrangement joins TRBV12-3 or TRBV12-4 to TRBJ1-1; the TCRdb D gene call, TRBD1, has no DNA to confirm it. CDR3 size: 12 residues. CDR3 amino acids: CASKEGGLEAFF.